This entry lists 26 T cell receptor beta chains sequenced from one sample in a study of technical replicates of blood from a handful of donors. Repertoires were generated with immunoSEQ multiplex PCR, while TCRdb's copy carries only in-frame clones and drops some. The data hold some 80,000 clones, with around 92% observed a single time. Sequences were obtained from T cells isolated from PBMCs. Every receptor here comes from a human donor in good health.

V is TRBV5-4 and J is TRBJ1-4; D remains unclear. The CDR3 runs to 13 residues. Per the germline V gene, CDR1 is SGHNT and CDR2 is YYREEE (reference sequence). V lost 7 bases and J lost 1, with 8 bases in between. CDR3 coding DNA: TGTGCCAGCCAACGGGGAACTAATGAAAAACTGTTTTTT. Translated: CASQRGTNEKLFF.

The chain carries TRBV14 and TRBJ1-2; D gene ambiguous. CDR1 SGHDN and CDR2 FVKESK come from the germline V gene. V dropped 1 base and J dropped 5 bases, with 8 bases sitting between them. The length of the CDR3 is 13 residues. The CDR3 coding sequence is TGTGCCAGCAGCCAAGGGGAGGGATATGGCTACACCTTC. Amino acid sequence: CASSQGEGYGYTF.

The rearrangement links TRBV10-2 to TRBJ2-7, with 8 bases aligning to TRBD1. The germline V gene encodes CDR1 WSHSY and CDR2 SAAADI. V dropped 10 bases and J dropped 3; count of bases not matched to a gene: 11. The CDR3 is 14 amino acids. The CDR3 DNA reads TGCGCCACCATCCCGGGACAGGTGGGCTACGAGCAGTACTTC. It specifies CATIPGQVGYEQYF.

This sequence joins TRBV6-5 and TRBJ2-7, with D perhaps TRBD2 (7 bases). CDR1 and CDR2 (germline): MNHEY, SVGAGI. The V and J ends lost 6 bases and 4 bases respectively, with 16 bases between them. The CDR3 totals 14 residues. The CDR3 region is CASSPRGGRYEQYF. As DNA, the CDR3 is TGTGCCAGCAGCCCCCGCGGGGGCCGGTACGAGCAGTACTTC.

The J gene is TRBJ2-5, the V gene TRBV6-6; TRBD1 aligns across 7 bases. This CDR3 comprises 15 residues. CDR1 is MNHNY and CDR2 is SVGAGI in the germline V gene (reference sequence). The junction had 11 bases not matched to a gene; V was cut back by 8 bases and J by 2 bases. This CDR3 is CASAPPGTAQETQYF. CDR3 DNA: TGTGCCAGCGCCCCTCCCGGGACAGCGCAAGAGACCCAGTACTTC.

V gene TRBV28 combines with J gene TRBJ2-5, with 7 bases aligning to TRBD1. The CDR3 extends over 13 amino acids. Germline CDR1 reads MDHEN; CDR2 reads SYDVKM. V lost 6 bases, J lost 5 bases, and 6 bases stayed unmatched. CDR3 DNA sequence: TGTGCCAGCAGCATGACAGGGTTCGAGACCCAGTACTTC. Encoded protein: CASSMTGFETQYF.

The genes are TRBV13 and TRBJ1-2; D unclear. V lost 1 base to trimming and J lost 4 bases, with 7 bases between them. Germline V CDR1 and CDR2: PRHDT, FYEKMQ (reference sequence). CDR3 length: 13 amino acids. The CDR3 loop reads CASSLDGLYGYTF. The CDR3 nucleotides are TGTGCCAGCAGCTTAGACGGACTCTATGGCTACACCTTC.

The chain couples TRBV5-1 to TRBJ2-3; perhaps TRBD1 as D (5 bases). The CDR3 has 19 amino acids. The V end lost 0 bases, the J end lost 2 bases, and 22 bases lay between the germline ends. CDR1 and CDR2 (germline): SGHRS, YFSETQ. The CDR3 bases are TGCGCCAGCAGCTTGGCGGTCTTGGGTGGACAAGCATCCACAGATACGCAGTATTTT. Translation: CASSLAVLGGQASTDTQYF.

The gene calls are TRBV28 and TRBJ2-7; D is possibly TRBD1 (6 bases). The germline V gene encodes CDR1 MDHEN and CDR2 SYDVKM. This CDR3 has 18 amino acids. The ends were cut back, 2 bases at V and 4 bases at J, with 24 bases in the middle. Here the CDR3 reads CASSLARLGYRDGYEQYF. CDR3 DNA sequence: TGTGCCAGCAGTTTAGCCCGTCTAGGGTACAGGGATGGATACGAGCAGTACTTC. The variable domain in full, completed from reference TRBV28 and TRBJ2-7, reads DVKVTQSSRYLVKRTGEKVFLECVQDMDHENMFWYRQDPGLGLRLIYFSYDVKMKEKGDIPEGYSVSREKKERFSLILESASTNQTSMYLCASSLARLGYRDGYEQYFGPGTRLTVT.

This clone was counted a single time. The chain employs TRBV13 and TRBJ2-5, with 11 bases identical to TRBD2. This CDR3 has 14 residues. Germline V gene sequence: CDR1 PRHDT, CDR2 FYEKMQ (reference sequence). J was trimmed by 3 bases and V by 5 bases; bases with no gene match: 2. The CDR3: CASSEGLAEETQYF. CDR3 sequence (DNA): TGTGCCAGCAGCGAGGGACTAGCGGAAGAGACCCAGTACTTC. The variable domain in full, with the rest retrieved from reference TRBV13 and TRBJ2-5, is AAGVIQSPRHLIKEKRETATLKCYPIPRHDTVYWYQQGPGQDPQFLISFYEKMQSDKGSIPDRFSAQQFSDYHSELNMSSLELGDSALYFCASSEGLAEETQYFGPGTRLLVL.

The gene calls are TRBV5-6 and TRBJ1-3, with 7 bases identical to TRBD1. V shed 1 base and J 7 bases; nucleotides not matched to a gene: 11. The CDR3 has 16 residues. From germline, CDR1 is SGHDT and CDR2 YYEEEE. The CDR3 protein is CASSLPQGRFGNTIYF. In DNA, the CDR3 is TGTGCCAGCAGCTTGCCACAGGGGCGTTTTGGGAACACCATATATTTT. Combining the CDR3 with reference TRBV5-6 and TRBJ1-3 gives the whole variable domain DAGVTQSPTHLIKTRGQQVTLRCSPKSGHDTVSWYQQALGQGPQFIFQYYEEEERQRGNFPDRFSGHQFPNYSSELNVNALLLGDSALYLCASSLPQGRFGNTIYFGEGSWLTVV.

This clone showed up just once. The genes are TRBV9 and TRBJ1-2, with 7 bases lining up with TRBD1. Germline trimming cut 3 bases from V and 4 bases from J; bases unmatched to any gene: 15. The CDR3 spans 17 residues. Germline lookup yields CDR1 SGDLS and CDR2 YYNGEE. The CDR3 bases are TGTGCCAGCAGCGGCACCTACCTCAGGGGACAGCGCTATGGCTACACCTTC. The encoded protein is CASSGTYLRGQRYGYTF.

In this sample, this clone turned up a few times. The chain carries TRBV27 and TRBJ2-1; 7 bases are a match to TRBD1. CDR3 length equals 16 residues. Germline V lookup: CDR1 MNHEY, CDR2 SMNVEV (reference sequence). V was clipped by 5 bases and J by 8 bases; unmatched bases: 15. CDR3 loop: CASSAETGWGGDEQFF. The CDR3 region has the DNA TGTGCCAGCAGTGCGGAGACAGGGTGGGGCGGCGATGAGCAGTTCTTC.

V usage is TRBV5-1 and J usage is TRBJ2-1; 9 bases align to TRBD1. V gave up 4 bases and J gave up 5 bases; unmatched junction bases: 10. Germline CDR1 SGHRS, CDR2 YFSETQ. The CDR3 consists of 16 residues. Here the CDR3 DNA reads TGCGCCAGCAGCGATATGACAGGGGGACCCCACAATGAGCAGTTCTTC. Its protein is CASSDMTGGPHNEQFF.

This clone was seen just once. V is TRBV6-6 and J is TRBJ2-7; 11 nucleotides agree with TRBD2. The CDR3 is made up of 13 amino acids. Germline V gene sequence: CDR1 MNHNY, CDR2 SVGAGI (reference sequence). The V segment lost 8 bases and the J segment 7 bases; nucleotides outside the gene matches: 7. The CDR3 nucleotides are TGTGCCAGCCAAACGGGACTAGCGGCTGAGCAGTACTTC. Translated, it gives CASQTGLAAEQYF.

The chain recombines TRBV4-2 with TRBJ2-2; the match to TRBD2 covers 9 bases. The CDR3 is 17 residues long. CDR1 and CDR2 (germline): LGHNA, YNFKEQ. V lost 4 bases to trimming and J lost 3 bases; unmatched junction nucleotides: 9. The CDR3 loop reads CASSPFLAGVDTGELFF. The CDR3 coding sequence is TGTGCCAGCAGCCCCTTCTTAGCGGGAGTGGACACCGGGGAGCTGTTTTTT.

The chain is built from TRBV7-9 and TRBJ1-4; D is unclear. V was pared by 3 bases and J by 7 bases, with 9 bases between. CDR3 size: 13 residues. CDR1 is SEHNR, CDR2 FQNEAQ, per germline (reference sequence). For the CDR3, the DNA is TGTGCCAGCAGCTTCCAATCAGGTGAAAAACTGTTTTTT. Translated, it gives CASSFQSGEKLFF. Combining the CDR3 with reference TRBV7-9 and TRBJ1-4 gives the whole variable domain DTGVSQNPRHKITKRGQNVTFRCDPISEHNRLYWYRQTLGQGPEFLTYFQNEAQLEKSRLLSDRFSAERPKGSFSTLEIQRTEQGDSAMYLCASSFQSGEKLFFGSGTQLSVL.

This rearrangement joins TRBV10-3 to TRBJ2-3; D may be TRBD2 (5 bases). This CDR3 contains 13 residues. Germline V CDR1 and CDR2: ENHRY, SYGVKD. V was shortened by 8 bases and J by 2 bases, with 11 bases between the two germline ends. CDR3 region: CAIVQRITDTQYF. The DNA for the CDR3 is TGTGCCATCGTGCAGCGGATCACAGATACGCAGTATTTT.

The chain couples TRBV19 to TRBJ2-2; TRBD1 matches at 10 bases. The germline gives CDR1 LNHDA, CDR2 SQIVND (reference sequence). There are 18 residues in the CDR3. V gave up 8 bases and J gave up 4 bases; unmatched junction bases: 16. The CDR3 sequence: CASSGQGLVGEGTGELFF. CDR3 coding DNA: TGTGCCAGTTCGGGACAGGGGTTAGTGGGCGAGGGCACCGGGGAGCTGTTTTTT. The variable domain in full, with the rest retrieved from reference TRBV19 and TRBJ2-2, is DGGITQSPKYLFRKEGQNVTLSCEQNLNHDAMYWYRQDPGQGLRLIYYSQIVNDFQKGDIAEGYSVSREKKESFPLTVTSAQKNPTAFYLCASSGQGLVGEGTGELFFGEGSRLTVL.

This clone has a handful of counts. V is TRBV7-8 and J is TRBJ2-1, with 9 bases identical to TRBD2. The germline V gene has CDR1 SGHVS and CDR2 FQNEAQ. J gave up 2 bases and V 7 bases, and 3 bases lay outside the gene matches. The CDR3 has 14 residues. The CDR3: CASTAGGTYNEQFF. Here the CDR3 DNA reads TGTGCCAGCACGGCGGGAGGGACCTACAATGAGCAGTTCTTC.

The rearrangement uses TRBV6-5 and TRBJ1-5; D unresolved. The CDR3 consists of 16 residues. The V and J ends lost 2 bases and 0 bases respectively, with 11 bases between them. Germline values: CDR1 MNHEY, CDR2 SVGAGI. The CDR3 coding sequence is TGTGCCAGCAGTTACGGAGTTCCCAGTAGCAATCAGCCCCAGCATTTT. As protein: CASSYGVPSSNQPQHF.

This chain connects TRBV5-4 to TRBJ2-7, with D maybe TRBD1 (6 bases). The CDR3 sequence is 15 residues long. V lost 2 bases and J lost 5, with 17 bases in between. The germline V gene encodes CDR1 SGHNT and CDR2 YYREEE (reference sequence). The DNA of the CDR3 is TGTGCCAGCAGCTTACAACGACAGGCTCTCCACGAGCAGTACTTC. Translated: CASSLQRQALHEQYF.

The count of this clone is one. The chain is built from TRBV28 and TRBJ1-2; 9 bases align to TRBD1. The CDR3 sequence is 13 residues long. CDR1 is MDHEN and CDR2 is SYDVKM in the germline V gene. V was pared by 3 bases and J by 5 bases, with 1 base of the junction left unmatched. The CDR3 region is CASSFGTGYGYTF. CDR3 in DNA: TGTGCCAGCAGTTTCGGGACAGGGTATGGCTACACCTTC.

This chain links TRBV7-9 with TRBJ2-3; 11 nucleotides agree with TRBD1. The V gene end was trimmed by 8 bases and the J gene end by 3 bases; junction bases not matched to a gene: 1. CDR1 is SEHNR and CDR2 is FQNEAQ in the germline V gene (reference sequence). CDR3 size: 13 residues. In DNA, the CDR3 is TGTGCCAGCGGGACAGGGGGAACAGATACGCAGTATTTT. Amino acids: CASGTGGTDTQYF.

The chain is built from TRBV27 and TRBJ2-5; 9 bases line up with TRBD2. This CDR3 is built from 15 residues. J gave up 5 bases and V 0 bases, and 4 bases lay outside the gene matches. The germline gives CDR1 MNHEY, CDR2 SMNVEV (reference sequence). The CDR3 nucleotides read TGTGCCAGCAGTTTATCTAGCGGGAGTGGGGAGACCCAGTACTTC. Protein: CASSLSSGSGETQYF.

This clone appeared a single time. The V gene is TRBV4-1, the J gene TRBJ2-5, with D hard to call. There are 14 residues in the CDR3. From germline, CDR1 is MGHRA and CDR2 YSYEKL. V was cut by 1 base and J by 2 bases, with 8 bases left in between. As DNA, the CDR3 is TGCGCCAGCAGCCAAGTGGCCAGTCAAGAGACCCAGTACTTC. It specifies CASSQVASQETQYF.